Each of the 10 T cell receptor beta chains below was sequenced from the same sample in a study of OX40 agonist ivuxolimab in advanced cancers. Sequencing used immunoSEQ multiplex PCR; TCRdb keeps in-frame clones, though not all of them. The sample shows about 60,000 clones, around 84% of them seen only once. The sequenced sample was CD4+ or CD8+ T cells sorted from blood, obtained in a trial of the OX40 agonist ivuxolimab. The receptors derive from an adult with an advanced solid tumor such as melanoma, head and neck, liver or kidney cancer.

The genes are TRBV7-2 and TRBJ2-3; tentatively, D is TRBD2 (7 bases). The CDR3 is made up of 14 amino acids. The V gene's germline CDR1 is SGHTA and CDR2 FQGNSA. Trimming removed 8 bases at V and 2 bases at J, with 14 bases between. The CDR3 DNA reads TGTGCCAGCCTGCGAGGGGGGGTCACAGATACGCAGTATTTT. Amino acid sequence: CASLRGGVTDTQYF.

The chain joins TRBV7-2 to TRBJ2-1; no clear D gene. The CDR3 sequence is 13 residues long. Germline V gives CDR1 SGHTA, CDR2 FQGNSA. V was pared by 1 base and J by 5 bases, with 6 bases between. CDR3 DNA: TGTGCCAGCAGCTTAGACCCTGACAATGAGCAGTTCTTC. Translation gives CASSLDPDNEQFF.

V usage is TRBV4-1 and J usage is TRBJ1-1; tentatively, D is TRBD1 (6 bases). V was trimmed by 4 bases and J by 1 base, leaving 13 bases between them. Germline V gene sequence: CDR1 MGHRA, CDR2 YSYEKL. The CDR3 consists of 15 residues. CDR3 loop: CASSRDIPGNTEAFF. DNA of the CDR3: TGCGCCAGCAGCCGGGACATTCCGGGGAACACTGAAGCTTTCTTT.

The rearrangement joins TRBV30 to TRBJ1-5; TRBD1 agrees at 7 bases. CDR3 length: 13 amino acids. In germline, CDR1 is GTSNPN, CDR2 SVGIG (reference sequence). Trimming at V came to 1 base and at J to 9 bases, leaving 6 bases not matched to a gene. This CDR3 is CAWSGRDSRPQHF. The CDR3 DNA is TGTGCCTGGAGTGGGAGGGACAGTCGGCCCCAGCATTTT.

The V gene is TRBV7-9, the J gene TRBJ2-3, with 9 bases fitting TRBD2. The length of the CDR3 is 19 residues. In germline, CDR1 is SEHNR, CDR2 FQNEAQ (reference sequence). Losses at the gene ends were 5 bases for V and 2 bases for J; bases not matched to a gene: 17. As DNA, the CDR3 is TGTGCCAGCAGCGCCCCCCTTGGAGGTAGCGGGGGATTCACAGATACGCAGTATTTT. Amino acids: CASSAPLGGSGGFTDTQYF.

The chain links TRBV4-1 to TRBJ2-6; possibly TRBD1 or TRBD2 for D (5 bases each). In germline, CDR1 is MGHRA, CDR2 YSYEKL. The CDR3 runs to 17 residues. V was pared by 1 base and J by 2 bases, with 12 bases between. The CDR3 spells CASSQGGLGAGANVLTF. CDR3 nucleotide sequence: TGCGCCAGCAGCCAAGGGGGTTTGGGGGCTGGGGCCAACGTCCTGACTTTC.

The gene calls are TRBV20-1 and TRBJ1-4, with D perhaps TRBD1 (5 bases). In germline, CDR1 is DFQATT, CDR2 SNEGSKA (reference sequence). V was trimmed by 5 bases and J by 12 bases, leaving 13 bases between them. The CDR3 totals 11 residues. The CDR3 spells CSAAEGRELFF. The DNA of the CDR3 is TGCAGTGCTGCAGAGGGACGGGAACTGTTTTTT.

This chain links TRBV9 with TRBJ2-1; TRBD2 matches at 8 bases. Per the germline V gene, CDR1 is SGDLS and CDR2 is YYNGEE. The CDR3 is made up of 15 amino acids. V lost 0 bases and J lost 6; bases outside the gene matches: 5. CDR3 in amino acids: CASSVGLTSGNEQFF. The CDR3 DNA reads TGTGCCAGCAGCGTAGGTCTAACTAGCGGCAATGAGCAGTTCTTC.

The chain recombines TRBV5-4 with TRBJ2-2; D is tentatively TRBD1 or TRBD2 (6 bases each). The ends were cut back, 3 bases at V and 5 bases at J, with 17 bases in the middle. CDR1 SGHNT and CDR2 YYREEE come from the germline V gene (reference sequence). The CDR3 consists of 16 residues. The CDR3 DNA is TGTGCCAGCAGCTCAGGGGTGGGGGGTCCGACCGGGGAGCTGTTTTTT. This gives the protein CASSSGVGGPTGELFF. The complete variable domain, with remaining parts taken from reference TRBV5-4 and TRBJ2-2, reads ETGVTQSPTHLIKTRGQQVTLRCSSQSGHNTVSWYQQALGQGPQFIFQYYREEENGRGNFPPRFSGLQFPNYSSELNVNALELDDSALYLCASSSGVGGPTGELFFGEGSRLTVL.

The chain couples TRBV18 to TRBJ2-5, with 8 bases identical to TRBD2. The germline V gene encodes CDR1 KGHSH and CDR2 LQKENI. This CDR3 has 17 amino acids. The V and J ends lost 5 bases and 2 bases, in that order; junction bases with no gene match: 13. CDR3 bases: TGTGCCAGCTCAGTCGGTGGTTTGGCGGGGGGACAAGAGACCCAGTACTTC. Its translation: CASSVGGLAGGQETQYF.